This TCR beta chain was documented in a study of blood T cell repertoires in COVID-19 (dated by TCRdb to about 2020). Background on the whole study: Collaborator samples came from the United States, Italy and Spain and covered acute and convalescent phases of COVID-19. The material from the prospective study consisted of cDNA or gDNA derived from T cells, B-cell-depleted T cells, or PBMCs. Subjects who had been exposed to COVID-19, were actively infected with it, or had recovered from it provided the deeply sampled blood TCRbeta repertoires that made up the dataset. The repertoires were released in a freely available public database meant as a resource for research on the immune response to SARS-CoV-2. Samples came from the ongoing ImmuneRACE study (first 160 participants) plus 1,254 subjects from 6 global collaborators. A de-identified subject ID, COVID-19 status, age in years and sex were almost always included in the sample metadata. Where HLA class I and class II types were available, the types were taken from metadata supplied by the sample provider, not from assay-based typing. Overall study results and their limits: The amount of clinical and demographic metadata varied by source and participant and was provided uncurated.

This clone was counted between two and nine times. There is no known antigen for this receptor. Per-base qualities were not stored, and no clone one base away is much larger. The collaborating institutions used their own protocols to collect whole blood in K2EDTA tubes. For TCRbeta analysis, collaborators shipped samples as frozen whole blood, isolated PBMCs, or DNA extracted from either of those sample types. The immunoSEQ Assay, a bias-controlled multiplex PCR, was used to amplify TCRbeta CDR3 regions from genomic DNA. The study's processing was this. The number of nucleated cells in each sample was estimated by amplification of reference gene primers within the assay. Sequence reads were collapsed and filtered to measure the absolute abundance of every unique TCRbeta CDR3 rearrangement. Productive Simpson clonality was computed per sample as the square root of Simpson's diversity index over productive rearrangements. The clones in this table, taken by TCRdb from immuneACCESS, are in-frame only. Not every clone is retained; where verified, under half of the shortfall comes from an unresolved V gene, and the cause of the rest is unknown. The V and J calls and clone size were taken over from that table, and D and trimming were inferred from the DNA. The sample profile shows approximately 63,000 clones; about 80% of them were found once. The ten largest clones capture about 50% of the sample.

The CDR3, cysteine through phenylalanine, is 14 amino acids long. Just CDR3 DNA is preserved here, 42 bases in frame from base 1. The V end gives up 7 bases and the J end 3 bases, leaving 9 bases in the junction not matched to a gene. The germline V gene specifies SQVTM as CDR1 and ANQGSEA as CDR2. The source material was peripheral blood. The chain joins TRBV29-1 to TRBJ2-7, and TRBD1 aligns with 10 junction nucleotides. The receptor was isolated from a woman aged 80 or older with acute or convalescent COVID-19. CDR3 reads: CSARLGDRGYEQYF. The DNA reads TGCAGCGCCAGACTGGGGGACAGGGGCTACGAGCAGTACTTC.